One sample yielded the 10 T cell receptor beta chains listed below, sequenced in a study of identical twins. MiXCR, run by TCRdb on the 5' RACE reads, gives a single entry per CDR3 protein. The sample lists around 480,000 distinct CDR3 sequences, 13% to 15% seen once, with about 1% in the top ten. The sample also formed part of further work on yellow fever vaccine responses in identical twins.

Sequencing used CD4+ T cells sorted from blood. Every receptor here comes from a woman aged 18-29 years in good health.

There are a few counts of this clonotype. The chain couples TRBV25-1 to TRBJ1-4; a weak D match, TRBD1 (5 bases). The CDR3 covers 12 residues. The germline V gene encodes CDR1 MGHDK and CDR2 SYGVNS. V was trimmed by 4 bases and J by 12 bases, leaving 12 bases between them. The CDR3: CASSGVDRQLFF. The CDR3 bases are TGTGCCAGCAGTGGGGTAGACAGACAACTGTTTTTT.

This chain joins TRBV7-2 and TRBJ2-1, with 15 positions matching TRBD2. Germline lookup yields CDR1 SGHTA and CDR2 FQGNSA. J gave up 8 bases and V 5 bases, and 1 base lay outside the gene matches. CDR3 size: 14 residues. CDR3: CASSRTSGRDEQFF. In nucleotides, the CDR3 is TGTGCCAGCAGCCGGACTAGCGGGAGGGATGAGCAGTTCTTC.

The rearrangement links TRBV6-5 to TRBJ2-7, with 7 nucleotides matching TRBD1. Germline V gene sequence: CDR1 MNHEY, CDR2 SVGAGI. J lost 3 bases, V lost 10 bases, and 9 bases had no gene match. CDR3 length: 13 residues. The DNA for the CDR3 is TGTGCCATTCCGACAGGGACAAACTACGAGCAGTACTTC. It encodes CAIPTGTNYEQYF.

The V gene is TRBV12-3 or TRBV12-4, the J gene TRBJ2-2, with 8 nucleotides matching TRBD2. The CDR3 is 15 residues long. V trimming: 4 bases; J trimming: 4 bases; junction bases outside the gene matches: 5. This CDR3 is CASSYLRGGTGELFF. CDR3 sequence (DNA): TGTGCCAGCAGTTATTTACGGGGGGGCACCGGGGAGCTGTTTTTT.

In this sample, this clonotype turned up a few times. The CDR3 DNA reads as TGCAGTGCTTCTCGGGGGAGCCAAAGCACAGATACGCAGTATTTT. Translation gives CSASRGSQSTDTQYF. The gene calls are TRBV20-1 and TRBJ2-3; a weak D match, TRBD2 (6 bases). CDR3 length: 15 amino acids. The V and J ends lost 5 bases and 0 bases respectively, with 15 bases between them. CDR1 and CDR2 (germline): DFQATT, SNEGSKA (reference sequence).

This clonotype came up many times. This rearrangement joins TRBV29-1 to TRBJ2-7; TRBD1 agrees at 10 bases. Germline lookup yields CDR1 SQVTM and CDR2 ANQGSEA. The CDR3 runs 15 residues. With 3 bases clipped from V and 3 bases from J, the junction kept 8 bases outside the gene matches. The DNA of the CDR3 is TGCAGCGTTGATCAGGAACGGGACAGGGGCTACGAGCAGTACTTC. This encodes CSVDQERDRGYEQYF.

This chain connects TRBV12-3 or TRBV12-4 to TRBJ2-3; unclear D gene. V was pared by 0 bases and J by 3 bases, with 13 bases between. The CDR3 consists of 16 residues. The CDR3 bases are TGTGCCAGCAGTTTAGCGCGGCCCTCTGGGACAGATACGCAGTATTTT. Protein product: CASSLARPSGTDTQYF.

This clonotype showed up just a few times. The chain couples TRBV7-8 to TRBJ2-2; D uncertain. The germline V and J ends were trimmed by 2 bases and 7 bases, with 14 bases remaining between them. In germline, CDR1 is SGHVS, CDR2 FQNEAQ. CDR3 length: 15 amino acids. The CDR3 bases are TGTGCCAGCAGCTTACAGGTGGCCATTGGCGGGGAGCTGTTTTTT. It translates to CASSLQVAIGGELFF.

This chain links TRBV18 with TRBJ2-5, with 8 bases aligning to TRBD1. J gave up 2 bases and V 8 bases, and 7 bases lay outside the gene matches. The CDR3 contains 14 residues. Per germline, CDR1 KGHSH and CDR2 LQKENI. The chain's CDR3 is CASTIGTGQETQYF. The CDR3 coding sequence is TGTGCCAGCACTATAGGGACAGGACAAGAGACCCAGTACTTC. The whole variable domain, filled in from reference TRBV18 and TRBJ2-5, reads NAGVMQNPRHLVRRRGQEARLRCSPMKGHSHVYWYRQLPEEGLKFMVYLQKENIIDESGMPKERFSAEFPKEGPSILRIQQVVRGDSAAYFCASTIGTGQETQYFGPGTRLLVL.

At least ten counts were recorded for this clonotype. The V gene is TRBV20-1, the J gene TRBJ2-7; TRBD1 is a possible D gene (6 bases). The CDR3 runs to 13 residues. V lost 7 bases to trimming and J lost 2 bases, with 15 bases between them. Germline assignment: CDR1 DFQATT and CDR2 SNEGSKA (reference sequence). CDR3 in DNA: TGCAGTGGCGTAGGACAGCGCGCCTACGAGCAGTACTTC. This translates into CSGVGQRAYEQYF.